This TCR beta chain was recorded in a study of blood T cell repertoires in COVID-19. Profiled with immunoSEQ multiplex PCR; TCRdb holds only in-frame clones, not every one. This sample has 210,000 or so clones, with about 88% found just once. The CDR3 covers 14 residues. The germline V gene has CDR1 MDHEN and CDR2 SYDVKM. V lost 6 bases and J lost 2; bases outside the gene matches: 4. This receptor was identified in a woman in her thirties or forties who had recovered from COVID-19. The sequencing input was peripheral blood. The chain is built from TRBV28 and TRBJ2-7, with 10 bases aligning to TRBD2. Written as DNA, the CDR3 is TGTGCCAGCAGGACCAGCGGGGGGGCCTACGAGCAGTACTTC. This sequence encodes CASRTSGGAYEQYF.